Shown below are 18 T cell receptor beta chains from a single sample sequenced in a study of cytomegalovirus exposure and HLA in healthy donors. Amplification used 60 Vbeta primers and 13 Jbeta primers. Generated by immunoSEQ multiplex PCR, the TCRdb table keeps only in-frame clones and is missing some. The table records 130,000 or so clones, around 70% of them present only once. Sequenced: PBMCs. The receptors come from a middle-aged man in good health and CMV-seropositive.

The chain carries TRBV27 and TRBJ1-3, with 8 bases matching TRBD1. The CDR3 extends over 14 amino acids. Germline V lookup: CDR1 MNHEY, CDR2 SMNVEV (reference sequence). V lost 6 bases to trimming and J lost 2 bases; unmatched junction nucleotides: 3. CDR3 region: CASRMTGAGNTIYF. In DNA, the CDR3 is TGTGCCAGCAGGATGACAGGGGCTGGAAACACCATATATTTT.

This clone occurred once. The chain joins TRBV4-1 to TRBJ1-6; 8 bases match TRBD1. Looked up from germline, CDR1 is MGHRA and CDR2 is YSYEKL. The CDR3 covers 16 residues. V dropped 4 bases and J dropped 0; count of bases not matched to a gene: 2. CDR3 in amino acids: CASSPRGPSYNSPLHF. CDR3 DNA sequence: TGCGCCAGCAGCCCCAGGGGGCCCTCCTATAATTCACCCCTCCACTTT.

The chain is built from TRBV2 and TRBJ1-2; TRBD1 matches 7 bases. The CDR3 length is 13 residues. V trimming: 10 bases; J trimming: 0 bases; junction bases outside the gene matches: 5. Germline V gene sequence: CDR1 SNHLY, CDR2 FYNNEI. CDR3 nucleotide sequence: TGTGCCATCTCCCAGGGGGCTAACTATGGCTACACCTTC. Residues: CAISQGANYGYTF.

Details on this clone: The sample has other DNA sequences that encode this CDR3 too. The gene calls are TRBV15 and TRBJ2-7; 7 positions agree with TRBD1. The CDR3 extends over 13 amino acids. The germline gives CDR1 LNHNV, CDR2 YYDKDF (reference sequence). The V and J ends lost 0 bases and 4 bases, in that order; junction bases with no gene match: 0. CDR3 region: CATSRDRGYEQYF. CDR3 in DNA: TGTGCCACCAGCAGAGACAGGGGGTACGAGCAGTACTTC.

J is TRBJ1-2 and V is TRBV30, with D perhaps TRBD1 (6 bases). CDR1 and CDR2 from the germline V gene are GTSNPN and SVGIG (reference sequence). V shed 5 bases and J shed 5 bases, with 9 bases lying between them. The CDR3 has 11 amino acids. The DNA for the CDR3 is TGTGCCTGGGGACAGAGGTATGGCTACACCTTC. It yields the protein CAWGQRYGYTF.

CDR3 residues: CASSFGGPPYEQYF. In nucleotides, the CDR3 is TGTGCCAGCAGTTTTGGAGGGCCCCCCTACGAGCAGTACTTC. V gene TRBV27 combines with J gene TRBJ2-7; maybe TRBD2 (6 bases). The CDR3 has 14 amino acids. Germline CDR1 and CDR2: MNHEY and SMNVEV (reference sequence). The V gene lost 3 bases and the J gene lost 2 bases, with 11 bases spanning the gap.

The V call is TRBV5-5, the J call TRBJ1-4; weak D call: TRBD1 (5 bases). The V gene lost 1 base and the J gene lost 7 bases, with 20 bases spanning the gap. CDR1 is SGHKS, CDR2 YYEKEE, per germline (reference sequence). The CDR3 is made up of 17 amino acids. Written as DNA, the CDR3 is TGTGCCAGCAGCTTGTCGGGCGCTCCTGGGGGGGGTGAAAAACTGTTTTTT. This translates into CASSLSGAPGGGEKLFF.

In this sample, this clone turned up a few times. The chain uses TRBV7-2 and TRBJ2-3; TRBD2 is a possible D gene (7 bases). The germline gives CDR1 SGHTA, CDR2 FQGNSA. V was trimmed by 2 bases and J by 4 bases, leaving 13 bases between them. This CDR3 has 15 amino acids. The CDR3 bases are TGTGCCAGCAGCTTACGGGGGGCCTCCCCAGATACGCAGTATTTT. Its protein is CASSLRGASPDTQYF. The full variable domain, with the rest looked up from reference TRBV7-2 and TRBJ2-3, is GAGVSQSPSNKVTEKGKDVELRCDPISGHTALYWYRQSLGQGLEFLIYFQGNSAPDKSGLPSDRFSAERTGGSVSTLTIQRTQQEDSAVYLCASSLRGASPDTQYFGPGTRLTVL.

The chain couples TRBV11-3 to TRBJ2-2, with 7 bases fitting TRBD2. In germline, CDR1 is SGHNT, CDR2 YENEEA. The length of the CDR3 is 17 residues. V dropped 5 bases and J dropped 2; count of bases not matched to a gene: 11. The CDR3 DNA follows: TGTGCCAGCAGCCTTACCTCCGGACTAGTAAACACCGGGGAGCTGTTTTTT. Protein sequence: CASSLTSGLVNTGELFF.

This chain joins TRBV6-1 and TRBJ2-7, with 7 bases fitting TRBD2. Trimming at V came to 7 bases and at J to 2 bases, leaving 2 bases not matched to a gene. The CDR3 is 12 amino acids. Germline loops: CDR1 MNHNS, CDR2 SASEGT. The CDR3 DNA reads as TGTGCCAGCATGGCGGGGGCCTACGAGCAGTACTTC. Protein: CASMAGAYEQYF.

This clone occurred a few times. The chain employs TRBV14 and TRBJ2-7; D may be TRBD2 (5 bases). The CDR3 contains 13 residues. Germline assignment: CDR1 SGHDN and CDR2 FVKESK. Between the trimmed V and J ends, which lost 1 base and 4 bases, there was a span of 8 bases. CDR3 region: CASSQGTLYEQYF. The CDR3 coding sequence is TGTGCCAGCAGCCAAGGGACTTTGTACGAGCAGTACTTC.

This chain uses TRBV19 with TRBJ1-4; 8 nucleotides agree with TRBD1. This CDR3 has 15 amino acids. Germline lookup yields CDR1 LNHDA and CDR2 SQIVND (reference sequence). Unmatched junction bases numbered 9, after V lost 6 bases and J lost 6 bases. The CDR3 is CASSPYRGGDEKLFF. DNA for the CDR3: TGTGCCAGTAGCCCGTACAGGGGGGGCGATGAAAAACTGTTTTTT.

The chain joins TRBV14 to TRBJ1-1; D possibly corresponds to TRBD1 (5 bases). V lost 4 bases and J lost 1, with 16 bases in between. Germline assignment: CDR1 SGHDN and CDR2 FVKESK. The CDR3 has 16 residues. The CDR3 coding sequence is TGTGCCAGCAGCCCACGGTATGCGGGACCGAACACTGAAGCTTTCTTT. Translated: CASSPRYAGPNTEAFF. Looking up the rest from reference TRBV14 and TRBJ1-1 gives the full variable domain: EAGVTQFPSHSVIEKGQTVTLRCDPISGHDNLYWYRRVMGKEIKFLLHFVKESKQDESGMPNNRFLAERTGGTYSTLKVQPAELEDSGVYFCASSPRYAGPNTEAFFGQGTRLTVV.

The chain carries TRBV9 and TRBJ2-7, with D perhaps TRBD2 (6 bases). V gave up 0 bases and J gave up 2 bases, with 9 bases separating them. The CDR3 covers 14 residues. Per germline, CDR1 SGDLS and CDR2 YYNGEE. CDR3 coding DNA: TGTGCCAGCAGCGTAGTGGCGGGAACCTACGAGCAGTACTTC. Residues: CASSVVAGTYEQYF. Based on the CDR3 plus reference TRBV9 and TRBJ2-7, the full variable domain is DSGVTQTPKHLITATGQRVTLRCSPRSGDLSVYWYQQSLDQGLQFLIQYYNGEERAKGNILERFSAQQFPDLHSELNLSSLELGDSALYFCASSVVAGTYEQYFGPGTRLTVT.

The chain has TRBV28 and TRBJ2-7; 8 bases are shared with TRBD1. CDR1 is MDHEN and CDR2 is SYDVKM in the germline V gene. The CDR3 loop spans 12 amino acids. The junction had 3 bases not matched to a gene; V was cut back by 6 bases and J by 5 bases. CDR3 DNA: TGTGCCAGCAGCCTGGACAGGGACGAGCAGTACTTC. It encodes CASSLDRDEQYF.

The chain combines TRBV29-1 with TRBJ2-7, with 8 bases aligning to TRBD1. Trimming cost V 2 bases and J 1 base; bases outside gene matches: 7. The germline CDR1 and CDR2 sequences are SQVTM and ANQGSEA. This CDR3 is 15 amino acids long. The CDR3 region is CSVEIQGALSYEQYF. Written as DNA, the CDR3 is TGCAGCGTTGAAATTCAGGGGGCCTTATCCTACGAGCAGTACTTC.

CDR3 sequence reads: CASSRQGARTEAFF. In nucleotides, the CDR3 is TGTGCCAGCAGCCGACAGGGGGCTAGAACTGAAGCTTTCTTT. V gene TRBV7-8 combines with J gene TRBJ1-1, with TRBD1 identical over 10 bases. J gave up 5 bases and V 5 bases, and 5 bases lay outside the gene matches. Germline CDR1 reads SGHVS; CDR2 reads FQNEAQ. This CDR3 comprises 14 residues.

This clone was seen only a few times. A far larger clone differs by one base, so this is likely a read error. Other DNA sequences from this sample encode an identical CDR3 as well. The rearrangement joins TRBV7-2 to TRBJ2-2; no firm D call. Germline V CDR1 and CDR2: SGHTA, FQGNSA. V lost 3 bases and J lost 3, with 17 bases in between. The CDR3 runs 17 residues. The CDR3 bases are TGTGCCAGCAGCTTTGCTTTACCCGTACGGTACACCGGGGAGCTGTTTTTT. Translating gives CASSFALPVRYTGELFF.